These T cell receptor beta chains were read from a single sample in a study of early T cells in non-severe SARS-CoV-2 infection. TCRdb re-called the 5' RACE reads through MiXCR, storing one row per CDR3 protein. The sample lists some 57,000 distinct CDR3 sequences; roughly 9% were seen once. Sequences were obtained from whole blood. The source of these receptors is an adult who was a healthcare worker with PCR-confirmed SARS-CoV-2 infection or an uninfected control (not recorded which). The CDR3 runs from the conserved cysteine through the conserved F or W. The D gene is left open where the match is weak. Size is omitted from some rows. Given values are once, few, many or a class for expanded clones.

CAGSFQGVNTEAFF | TGTGCCGGCAGTTTTCAGGGGGTGAACACTGAAGCTTTCTTT | TRBV12-3/TRBV12-4 | - | TRBJ1-1 | TRBD1
CAWSGRAGMSYEQYF | TGTGCCTGGAGTGGTCGGGCAGGGATGTCCTACGAGCAGTACTTC | TRBV30 | - | TRBJ2-7 | -
CASSVTSGGNEQFF | TGTGCCAGCAGCGTTACTAGCGGAGGGAATGAGCAGTTCTTC | TRBV9 | few | TRBJ2-1 | TRBD2
CASSPSSGHVYEQYF | TGTGCCAGCAGCCCATCTAGCGGCCATGTCTACGAGCAGTACTTC | TRBV7-9 | - | TRBJ2-7 | TRBD2
CSAHMDRGRGYTF | TGCAGCGCTCACATGGACAGGGGTCGTGGCTACACCTTC | TRBV29-1 | many | TRBJ1-2 | TRBD1
CASSLEGSYTF | TGTGCCAGCAGCTTGGAAGGGAGCTACACCTTC | TRBV5-5 | many | TRBJ1-2 | -
CASSLARTGLDTQYF | TGTGCCAGCAGCTTAGCCAGAACAGGGCTTGACACGCAGTATTTT | TRBV11-2 | - | TRBJ2-3 | -
CASSLLVGGALDTQYF | TGTGCCAGCAGCCTTCTGGTAGGGGGCGCGTTAGATACGCAGTATTTT | TRBV14 | many | TRBJ2-3 | TRBD1
CASSWTGIPSGANVLTF | TGTGCCAGCAGCTGGACAGGGATCCCCTCTGGGGCCAACGTCCTGACTTTC | TRBV9 | - | TRBJ2-6 | TRBD1
CASSSDGSYGYTF | TGTGCCAGCAGTTCTGACGGGTCCTATGGCTACACCTTC | TRBV12-3/TRBV12-4 | few | TRBJ1-2 | -
CSVTGTFNYGYTF | TGCAGCGTTACCGGGACATTCAACTATGGCTACACCTTC | TRBV29-1 | few | TRBJ1-2 | -
CASANREETEAFF | TGTGCCAGCGCGAACCGGGAGGAGACTGAAGCTTTCTTT | TRBV7-8 | few | TRBJ1-1 | -
CASSTDRVRQPQHF | TGTGCCAGCAGTACCGACAGGGTGCGGCAGCCCCAGCATTTT | TRBV12-3/TRBV12-4 | - | TRBJ1-5 | TRBD1
CASRKGQSSYEQYF | TGTGCCAGCAGAAAGGGACAGAGCTCCTACGAGCAGTACTTC | TRBV12-3/TRBV12-4 | - | TRBJ2-7 | TRBD1
CASSKEWGQPKQETQYF | TGTGCCAGCAGCAAAGAATGGGGACAACCCAAGCAAGAGACCCAGTACTTC | TRBV21-1 | - | TRBJ2-5 | -
CAWSKGAQGTDTQYF | TGTGCCTGGAGTAAGGGGGCGCAGGGCACAGATACGCAGTATTTT | TRBV30 | many | TRBJ2-3 | TRBD1
CASSVSGTSTGELFF | TGTGCCAGCAGCGTGTCCGGGACATCAACCGGGGAGCTGTTTTTT | TRBV7-6 | - | TRBJ2-2 | -
CSGRQGNTEAFF | TGCAGCGGCAGACAGGGGAACACTGAAGCTTTCTTT | TRBV29-1 | - | TRBJ1-1 | TRBD1
CAWSLGSNQPQHF | TGTGCCTGGAGTTTGGGGAGCAATCAGCCCCAGCATTTT | TRBV30 | few | TRBJ1-5 | -
CSARPTGQGMWGYTF | TGCAGTGCTAGACCCACCGGACAGGGAATGTGGGGCTACACCTTC | TRBV20-1 | - | TRBJ1-2 | TRBD1
CASSPGRRGYEQYF | TGTGCCAGCAGCCCGGGACGCCGTGGGTACGAGCAGTACTTC | TRBV13 | many | TRBJ2-7 | -
CASSLIGSGELFF | TGTGCCAGCAGTTTGATAGGATCCGGGGAGCTGTTTTTT | TRBV12-3/TRBV12-4 | many | TRBJ2-2 | -
CSATEQGIYGYTF | TGCAGTGCTACCGAACAGGGGATATATGGCTACACCTTC | TRBV20-1 | - | TRBJ1-2 | TRBD1
CASTSTRLGAGISPDEQYF | TGTGCCAGCACCTCAACTCGTCTAGGGGCAGGGATATCCCCGGACGAGCAGTACTTC | TRBV7-9 | many | TRBJ2-7 | -
CASSSIKTVNTEAFF | TGTGCCAGCAGCTCAATCAAGACGGTGAACACTGAAGCTTTCTTT | TRBV5-6 | - | TRBJ1-1 | -
CASSPGPGGEKLFF | TGTGCCAGCAGCCCAGGACCCGGAGGTGAAAAACTGTTTTTT | TRBV6-5 | many | TRBJ1-4 | -
CASSLVPGQVYNEQFF | TGCGCCAGCAGCTTGGTACCGGGACAAGTATACAATGAGCAGTTCTTC | TRBV5-1 | few | TRBJ2-1 | -
CASTSPADEQYF | TGTGCCAGCACCTCTCCGGCGGACGAGCAGTACTTC | TRBV21-1 | - | TRBJ2-7 | -
CASNSGHGVGEQYF | TGTGCCAGCAACTCCGGACACGGAGTTGGAGAGCAGTACTTC | TRBV7-9 | - | TRBJ2-7 | -
CASSLEEYEQFF | TGTGCCAGCAGCTTAGAGGAATATGAGCAGTTCTTC | TRBV7-2 | few | TRBJ2-1 | -